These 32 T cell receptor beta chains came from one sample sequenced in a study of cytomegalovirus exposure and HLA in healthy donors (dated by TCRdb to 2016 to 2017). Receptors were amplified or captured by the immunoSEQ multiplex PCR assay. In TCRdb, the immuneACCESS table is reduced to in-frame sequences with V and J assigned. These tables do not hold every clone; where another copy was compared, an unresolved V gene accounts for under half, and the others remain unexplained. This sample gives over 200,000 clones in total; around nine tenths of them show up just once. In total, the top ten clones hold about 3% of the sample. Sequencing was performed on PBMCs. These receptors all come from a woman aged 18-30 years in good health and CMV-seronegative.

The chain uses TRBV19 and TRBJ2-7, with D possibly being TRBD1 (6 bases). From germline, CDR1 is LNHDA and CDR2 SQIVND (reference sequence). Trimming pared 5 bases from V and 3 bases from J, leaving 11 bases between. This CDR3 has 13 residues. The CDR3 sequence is CASSFTGFYEQYF. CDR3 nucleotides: TGTGCCAGTAGTTTTACAGGGTTCTACGAGCAGTACTTC. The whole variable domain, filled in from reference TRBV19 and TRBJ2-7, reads DGGITQSPKYLFRKEGQNVTLSCEQNLNHDAMYWYRQDPGQGLRLIYYSQIVNDFQKGDIAEGYSVSREKKESFPLTVTSAQKNPTAFYLCASSFTGFYEQYFGPGTRLTVT.

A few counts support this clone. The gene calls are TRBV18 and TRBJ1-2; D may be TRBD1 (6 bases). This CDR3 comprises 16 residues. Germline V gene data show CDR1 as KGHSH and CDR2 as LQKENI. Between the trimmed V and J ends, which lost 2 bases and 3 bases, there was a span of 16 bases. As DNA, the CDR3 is TGTGCCAGCTCACCAACCGACAGGCCCAGGGACTATGGCTACACCTTC. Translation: CASSPTDRPRDYGYTF.

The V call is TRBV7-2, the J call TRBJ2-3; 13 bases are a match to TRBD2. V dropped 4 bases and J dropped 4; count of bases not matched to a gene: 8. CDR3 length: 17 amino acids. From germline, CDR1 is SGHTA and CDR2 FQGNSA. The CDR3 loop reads CASSWTSGSGAADTQYF. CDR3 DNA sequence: TGTGCCAGCAGCTGGACTAGCGGGAGTGGGGCGGCAGATACGCAGTATTTT.

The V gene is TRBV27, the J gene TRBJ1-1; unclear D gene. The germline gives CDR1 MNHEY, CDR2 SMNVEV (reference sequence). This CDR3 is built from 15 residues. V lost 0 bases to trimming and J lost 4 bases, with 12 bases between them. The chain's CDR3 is CASSLSRDLSTEAFF. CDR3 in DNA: TGTGCCAGCAGTTTATCGCGAGATCTGAGCACTGAAGCTTTCTTT.

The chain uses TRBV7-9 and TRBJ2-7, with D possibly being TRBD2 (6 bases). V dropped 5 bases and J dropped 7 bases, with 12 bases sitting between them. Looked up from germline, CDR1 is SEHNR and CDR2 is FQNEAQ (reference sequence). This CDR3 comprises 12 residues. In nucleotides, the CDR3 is TGTGCCAGCAGCGAAGGAGGGAGTGAGCAGTACTTC. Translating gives CASSEGGSEQYF.

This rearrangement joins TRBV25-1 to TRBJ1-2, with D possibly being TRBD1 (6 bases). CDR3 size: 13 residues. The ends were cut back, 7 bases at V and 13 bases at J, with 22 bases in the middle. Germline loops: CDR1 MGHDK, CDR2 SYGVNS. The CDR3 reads CASTLTGDYVPTF. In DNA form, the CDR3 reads TGTGCCAGCACCTTGACAGGCGACTATGTTCCCACCTTC.

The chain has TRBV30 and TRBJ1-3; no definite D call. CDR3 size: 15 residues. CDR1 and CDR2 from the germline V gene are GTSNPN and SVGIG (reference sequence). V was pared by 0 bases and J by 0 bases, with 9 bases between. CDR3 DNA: TGTGCCTGGAGTGTACGAGATTTCTCTGGAAACACCATATATTTT. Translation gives CAWSVRDFSGNTIYF. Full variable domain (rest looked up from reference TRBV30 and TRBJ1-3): SQTIHQWPATLVQPVGSPLSLECTVEGTSNPNLYWYRQAAGRGLQLLFYSVGIGQISSEVPQNLSASRPQDRQFILSSKKLLLSDSGFYLCAWSVRDFSGNTIYFGEGSWLTVV.

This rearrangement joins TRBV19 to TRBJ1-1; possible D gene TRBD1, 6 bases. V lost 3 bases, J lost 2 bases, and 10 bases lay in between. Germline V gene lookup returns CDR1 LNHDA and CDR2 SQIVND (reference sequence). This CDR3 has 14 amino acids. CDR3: CASSIQGQNTEAFF. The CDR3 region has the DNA TGTGCCAGTAGTATTCAGGGGCAAAACACTGAAGCTTTCTTT. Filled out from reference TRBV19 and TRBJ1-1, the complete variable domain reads DGGITQSPKYLFRKEGQNVTLSCEQNLNHDAMYWYRQDPGQGLRLIYYSQIVNDFQKGDIAEGYSVSREKKESFPLTVTSAQKNPTAFYLCASSIQGQNTEAFFGQGTRLTVV.

The CDR3 loop is CASSQDRDRGAWGETQYF. The CDR3 nucleotides are TGTGCCAGCAGCCAAGATAGAGACAGGGGGGCCTGGGGGGAGACCCAGTACTTC. The chain employs TRBV14 and TRBJ2-5; TRBD1 matches at 9 bases. The V gene's germline CDR1 is SGHDN and CDR2 FVKESK. There are 18 residues in the CDR3. J lost 5 bases, V lost 0 bases, and 13 bases had no gene match.

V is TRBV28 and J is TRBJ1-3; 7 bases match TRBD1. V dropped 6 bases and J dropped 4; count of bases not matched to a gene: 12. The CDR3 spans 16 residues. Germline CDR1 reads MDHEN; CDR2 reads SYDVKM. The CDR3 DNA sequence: TGTGCCAGCAGACCCCCGGGACAGTCTTTGGGAAACACCATATATTTT. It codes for CASRPPGQSLGNTIYF.

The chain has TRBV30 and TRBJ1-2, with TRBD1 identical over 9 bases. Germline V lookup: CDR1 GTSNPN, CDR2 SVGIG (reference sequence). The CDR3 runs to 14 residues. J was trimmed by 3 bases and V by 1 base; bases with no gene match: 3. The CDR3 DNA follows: TGTGCCTGGAGTGGCCGGGACAGGGACTATGGCTACACCTTC. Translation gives CAWSGRDRDYGYTF.

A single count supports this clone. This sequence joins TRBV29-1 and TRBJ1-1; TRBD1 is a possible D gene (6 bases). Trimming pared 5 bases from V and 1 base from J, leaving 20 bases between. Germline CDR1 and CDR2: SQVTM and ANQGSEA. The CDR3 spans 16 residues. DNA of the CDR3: TGCAGCGTTAACCCAATAGCGGGACACCGGAACACTGAAGCTTTCTTT. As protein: CSVNPIAGHRNTEAFF.

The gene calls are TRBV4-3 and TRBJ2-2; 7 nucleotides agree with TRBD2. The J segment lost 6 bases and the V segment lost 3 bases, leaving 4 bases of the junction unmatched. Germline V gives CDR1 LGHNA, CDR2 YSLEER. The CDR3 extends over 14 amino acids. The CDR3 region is CASSQQLAPGELFF. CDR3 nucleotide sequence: TGCGCCAGCAGCCAGCAACTAGCGCCCGGGGAGCTGTTTTTT.

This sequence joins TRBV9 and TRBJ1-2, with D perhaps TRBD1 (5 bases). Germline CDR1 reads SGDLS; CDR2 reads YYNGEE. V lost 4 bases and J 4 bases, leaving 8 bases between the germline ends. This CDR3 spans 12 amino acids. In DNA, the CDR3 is TGTGCCAGCAGCCAGGGTGGCTATGGCTACACCTTC. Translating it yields CASSQGGYGYTF.

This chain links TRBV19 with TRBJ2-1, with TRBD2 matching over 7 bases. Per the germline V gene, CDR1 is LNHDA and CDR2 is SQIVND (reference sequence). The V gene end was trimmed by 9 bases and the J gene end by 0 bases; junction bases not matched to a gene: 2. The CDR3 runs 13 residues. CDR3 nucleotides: TGTGCCAGGAGGACTAGCTCCTACAATGAGCAGTTCTTC. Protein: CARRTSSYNEQFF.

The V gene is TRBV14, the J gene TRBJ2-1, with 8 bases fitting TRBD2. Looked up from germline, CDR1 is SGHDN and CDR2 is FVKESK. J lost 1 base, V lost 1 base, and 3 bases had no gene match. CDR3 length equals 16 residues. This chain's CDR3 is CASSQGASGSYNEQFF. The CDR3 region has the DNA TGTGCCAGCAGCCAAGGCGCTAGCGGGTCCTACAATGAGCAGTTCTTC.

For the CDR3, the DNA is TGCAGCGCTGTGACAGGCACCTACGAGCAGTACTTC. It is translated as CSAVTGTYEQYF. The J gene is TRBJ2-7, the V gene TRBV29-1; tentatively, D is TRBD1 (6 bases). There are 12 residues in the CDR3. Per germline, CDR1 SQVTM and CDR2 ANQGSEA. Trimming pared 7 bases from V and 2 bases from J, leaving 12 bases between.

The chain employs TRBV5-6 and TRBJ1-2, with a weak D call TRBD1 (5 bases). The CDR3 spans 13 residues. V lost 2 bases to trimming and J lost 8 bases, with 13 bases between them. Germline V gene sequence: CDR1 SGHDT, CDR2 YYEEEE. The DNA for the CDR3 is TGTGCCAGCAGCTTCGGGGGAGGAGAGGGCTACACCTTC. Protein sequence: CASSFGGGEGYTF.

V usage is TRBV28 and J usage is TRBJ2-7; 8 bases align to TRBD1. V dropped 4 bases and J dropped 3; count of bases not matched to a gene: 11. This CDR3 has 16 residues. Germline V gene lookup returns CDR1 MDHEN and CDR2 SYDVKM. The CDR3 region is CASSSLLTGADYEQYF. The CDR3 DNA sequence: TGTGCCAGCAGTTCCCTCCTGACAGGGGCGGACTACGAGCAGTACTTC.

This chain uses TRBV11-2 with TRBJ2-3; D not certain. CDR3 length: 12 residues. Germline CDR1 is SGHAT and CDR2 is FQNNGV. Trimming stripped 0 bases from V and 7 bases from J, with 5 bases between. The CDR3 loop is CASSLDGNTQYF. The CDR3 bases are TGTGCCAGCAGCTTAGACGGTAATACGCAGTATTTT.

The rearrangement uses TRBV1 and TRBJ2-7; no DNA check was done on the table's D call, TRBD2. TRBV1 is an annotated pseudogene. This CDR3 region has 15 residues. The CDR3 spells CTSSLRTSPDYEQYF. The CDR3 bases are TGCACCAGCAGCCTCAGGACTAGCCCCGACTACGAGCAGTACTTC.

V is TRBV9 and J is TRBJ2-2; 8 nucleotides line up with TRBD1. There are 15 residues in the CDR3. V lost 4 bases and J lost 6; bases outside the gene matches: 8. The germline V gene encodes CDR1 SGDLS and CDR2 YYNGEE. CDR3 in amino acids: CASSSGTGPSGELFF. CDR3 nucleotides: TGTGCCAGCAGCTCCGGGACAGGTCCCTCCGGGGAGCTGTTTTTT.

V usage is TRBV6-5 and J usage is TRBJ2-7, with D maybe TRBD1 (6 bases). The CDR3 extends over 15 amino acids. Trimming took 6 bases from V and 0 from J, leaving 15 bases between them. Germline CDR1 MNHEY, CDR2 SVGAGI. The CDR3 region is CASSASGTFSYEQYF. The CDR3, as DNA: TGTGCCAGCAGCGCCTCCGGGACATTCTCCTACGAGCAGTACTTC.

The CDR3 is CATETSSFQETQYF. The CDR3 nucleotides read TGTGCCACCGAGACTAGCTCATTCCAAGAGACCCAGTACTTC. The J gene is TRBJ2-5, the V gene TRBV28; 7 positions match TRBD2. This CDR3 region has 14 residues. The germline V gene encodes CDR1 MDHEN and CDR2 SYDVKM. Trimming took 10 bases from V and 1 from J; bases not matched to a gene: 9.

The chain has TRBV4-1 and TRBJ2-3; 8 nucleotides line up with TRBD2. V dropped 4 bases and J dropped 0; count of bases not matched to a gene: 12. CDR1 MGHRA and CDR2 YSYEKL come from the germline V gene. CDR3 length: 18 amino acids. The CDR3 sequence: CASSPRLGSGASTDTQYF. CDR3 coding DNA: TGCGCCAGCAGCCCGCGCTTAGGTAGCGGGGCTAGCACAGATACGCAGTATTTT.

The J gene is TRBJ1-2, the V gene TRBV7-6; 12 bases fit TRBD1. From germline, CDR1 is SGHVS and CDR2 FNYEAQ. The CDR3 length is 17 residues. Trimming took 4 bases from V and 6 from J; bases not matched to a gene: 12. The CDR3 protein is CASSSPRGTGGADGYTF. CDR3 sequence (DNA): TGTGCCAGCAGCTCTCCTCGGGGGACAGGGGGCGCAGATGGCTACACCTTC.

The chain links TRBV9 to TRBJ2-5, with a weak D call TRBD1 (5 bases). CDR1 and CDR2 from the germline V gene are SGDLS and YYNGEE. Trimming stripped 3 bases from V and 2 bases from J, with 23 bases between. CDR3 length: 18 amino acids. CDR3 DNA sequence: TGTGCCAGCAGCGCACCCCGAGGAAGGGGTAGGCGGCAAGAGACCCAGTACTTC. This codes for CASSAPRGRGRRQETQYF. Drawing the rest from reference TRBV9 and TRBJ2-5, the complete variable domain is DSGVTQTPKHLITATGQRVTLRCSPRSGDLSVYWYQQSLDQGLQFLIQYYNGEERAKGNILERFSAQQFPDLHSELNLSSLELGDSALYFCASSAPRGRGRRQETQYFGPGTRLLVL.

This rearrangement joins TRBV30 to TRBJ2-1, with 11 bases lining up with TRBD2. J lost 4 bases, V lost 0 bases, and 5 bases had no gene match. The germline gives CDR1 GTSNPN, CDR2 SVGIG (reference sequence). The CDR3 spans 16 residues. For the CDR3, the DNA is TGTGCCTGGAGTGTACTTAGCGGGAGGGGATACAATGAGCAGTTCTTC. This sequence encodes CAWSVLSGRGYNEQFF.

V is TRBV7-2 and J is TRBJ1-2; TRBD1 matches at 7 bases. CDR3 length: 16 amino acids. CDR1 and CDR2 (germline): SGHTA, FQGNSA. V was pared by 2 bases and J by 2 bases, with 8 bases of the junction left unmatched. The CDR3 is CASSLSTGVRNYGYTF. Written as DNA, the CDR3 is TGTGCCAGCAGCTTAAGTACAGGGGTCCGGAACTATGGCTACACCTTC.

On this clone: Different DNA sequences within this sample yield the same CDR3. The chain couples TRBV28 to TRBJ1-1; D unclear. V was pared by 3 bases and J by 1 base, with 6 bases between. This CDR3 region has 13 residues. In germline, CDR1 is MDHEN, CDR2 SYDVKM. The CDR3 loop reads CASSFGANTEAFF. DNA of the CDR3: TGTGCCAGCAGTTTCGGAGCGAACACTGAAGCTTTCTTT.

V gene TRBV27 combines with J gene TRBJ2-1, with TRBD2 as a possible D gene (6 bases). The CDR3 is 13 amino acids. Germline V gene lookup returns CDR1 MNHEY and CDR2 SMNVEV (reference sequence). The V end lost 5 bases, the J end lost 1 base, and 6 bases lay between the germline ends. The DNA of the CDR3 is TGTGCCAGCAGTGGGGGGTCCTACAATGAGCAGTTCTTC. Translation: CASSGGSYNEQFF.

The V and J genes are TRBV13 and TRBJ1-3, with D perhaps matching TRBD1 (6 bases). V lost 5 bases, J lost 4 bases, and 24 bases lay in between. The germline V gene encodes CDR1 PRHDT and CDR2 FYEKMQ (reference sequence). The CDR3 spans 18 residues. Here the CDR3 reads CASSASGTGGMRGNTIYF. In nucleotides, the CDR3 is TGTGCCAGCAGCGCTTCAGGGACGGGGGGCATGAGAGGAAACACCATATATTTT.